This record covers a single T cell receptor (beta chain). The antigen is not known. This entry is derived from a study of T cells in localized non-small cell lung cancer. Whole-study findings and limits: Adjacent lung was found to contain a median about 55 of the top 100 tumor clones. Of the tissues analyzed, uninvolved adjacent lung showed maximal T cell clonality, greater than tumor.

The ends were cut back, 4 bases at V and 0 bases at J, with 10 bases in the middle. This CDR3 spans 14 amino acids. Germline loops: CDR1 SGHNT, CDR2 YENEEA. The method was immunoSEQ multiplex PCR; TCRdb's version includes in-frame clones alone and lacks a portion of them. Among around 1,600 clones listed, roughly 25% were seen once. This rearrangement joins TRBV11-3 to TRBJ2-7; TRBD2 is a possible D gene (5 bases). This receptor was identified in a male donor aged 60 or over with stage I lung adenocarcinoma. This specimen consisted of normal lung tissue next to the tumor, obtained before any cancer treatment. The CDR3 region is CASSSQGSSYEQYF. The CDR3 DNA reads TGTGCCAGCAGCTCACAAGGGAGCTCCTACGAGCAGTACTTC.